Below are 17 T cell receptor beta chains sequenced from a single sample in a study of shared clonotypes between healthy human individuals. TCRdb keeps only in-frame clones here, not all; method: immunoSEQ multiplex PCR. The sample has about 980,000 clones; approximately 76% are singletons. What was sequenced was memory CD4+ T cells sorted from blood. As for subset: CD45RA-negative fraction. The receptors were sampled from a man aged 18 to 29 in good health.

A few counts support this clone. The chain employs TRBV4-1 and TRBJ1-1; D perhaps matches TRBD1 (5 bases). Per germline, CDR1 MGHRA and CDR2 YSYEKL. The V end was cut by 1 base, the J end by 5 bases, with 14 bases between. The CDR3 has 15 residues. CDR3 in amino acids: CASSQGDREGTEAFF. The CDR3 DNA reads as TGCGCCAGCAGCCAAGGGGACCGGGAGGGGACTGAAGCTTTCTTT.

This clone was observed a handful of times. The V and J genes are TRBV4-1 and TRBJ2-1; D might be TRBD1 or TRBD2, each matching 5 bases. The V and J ends lost 6 bases and 4 bases respectively, with 16 bases between them. The germline V gene has CDR1 MGHRA and CDR2 YSYEKL. The CDR3 extends over 15 amino acids. The CDR3 nucleotides read TGCGCCAGCAGTCTTGGTAGTTGGGGGTACAATGAGCAGTTCTTC. Residues: CASSLGSWGYNEQFF.

The genes are TRBV29-1 and TRBJ2-2; 12 bases are shared with TRBD2. Germline CDR1 reads SQVTM; CDR2 reads ANQGSEA. The CDR3 has 15 residues. After removal of 5 bases from V and 5 bases from J, the junction contained 6 bases not matched to a gene. The CDR3 spells CSVSGLAGRTGELFF. The CDR3 DNA is TGCAGCGTTTCTGGACTAGCGGGAAGGACCGGGGAGCTGTTTTTT.

The chain has TRBV2 and TRBJ2-5; D gene unclear. This CDR3 spans 11 amino acids. V was pared by 7 bases and J by 4 bases, with 7 bases between. Germline assignment: CDR1 SNHLY and CDR2 FYNNEI. The CDR3 DNA reads TGTGCCAGCACCCCGTCAGAGACCCAGTACTTC. This sequence encodes CASTPSETQYF.

The chain joins TRBV6-6 to TRBJ2-7, with 7 bases fitting TRBD1. The CDR3 is 13 amino acids. V shed 11 bases, J shed 4 bases, and the junction held 11 bases outside the gene matches. Germline V CDR1 and CDR2: MNHNY, SVGAGI (reference sequence). Here the CDR3 DNA reads TGTGCCGCCAACAGGGGAGTTGGTTACGAGCAGTACTTC. Protein: CAANRGVGYEQYF.

J is TRBJ2-7 and V is TRBV18; perhaps TRBD2 as D (5 bases). V lost 5 bases, J lost 8 bases, and 13 bases lay in between. The CDR3 has 12 residues. Germline V gene sequence: CDR1 KGHSH, CDR2 LQKENI. The CDR3 reads CASSSDSFQQYF. CDR3 nucleotides: TGTGCCAGCTCATCGGACTCCTTCCAGCAGTACTTC. Combining the CDR3 with reference TRBV18 and TRBJ2-7 gives the whole variable domain NAGVMQNPRHLVRRRGQEARLRCSPMKGHSHVYWYRQLPEEGLKFMVYLQKENIIDESGMPKERFSAEFPKEGPSILRIQQVVRGDSAAYFCASSSDSFQQYFGPGTRLTVT.

The rearrangement links TRBV6-1 to TRBJ2-1; D might be TRBD1 (6 bases). The CDR3 has 15 residues. Trimming cost V 1 base and J 6 bases, with 13 bases left between them. The germline gives CDR1 MNHNS, CDR2 SASEGT. CDR3 loop: CASSEGPHRVNEQFF. The CDR3 DNA sequence: TGTGCCAGCAGTGAAGGACCCCACAGGGTCAATGAGCAGTTCTTC.

V usage is TRBV6-5 and J usage is TRBJ1-1; 10 nucleotides line up with TRBD1. The ends lost 6 bases at V and 5 bases at J; junction bases unmatched: 9. The CDR3 totals 15 residues. Germline CDR1 reads MNHEY; CDR2 reads SVGAGI. The CDR3 nucleotides read TGTGCCAGCAGCTTGGGACAGGGGAAGGTAACTGAAGCTTTCTTT. Translated: CASSLGQGKVTEAFF.

The chain combines TRBV7-2 with TRBJ2-5; 7 nucleotides match TRBD2. In germline, CDR1 is SGHTA, CDR2 FQGNSA. CDR3 length: 16 amino acids. Trimming cost V 5 bases and J 2 bases; bases outside gene matches: 11. The CDR3 protein is CASSPRASGRQETQYF. CDR3 in DNA: TGTGCCAGCAGCCCCCGGGCTAGCGGACGACAAGAGACCCAGTACTTC.

Concerning this clone itself: With a much larger clone just one base away, this may be a read error. In the same sample, other DNA sequences code for this CDR3. The chain uses TRBV5-1 and TRBJ2-2; 7 bases line up with TRBD1. The CDR3 runs 15 residues. Germline values: CDR1 SGHRS, CDR2 YFSETQ. The DNA of the CDR3 is TGCGCCAGCAGCTGGGGACAGACGAACACCGGGGAACTGTTTTTT. It specifies CASSWGQTNTGELFF.

The chain employs TRBV30 and TRBJ1-1; the match to TRBD1 covers 9 bases. CDR1 GTSNPN and CDR2 SVGIG come from the germline V gene (reference sequence). The J segment lost 2 bases and the V segment lost 4 bases, leaving 11 bases of the junction unmatched. The CDR3 spans 16 residues. As DNA, the CDR3 is TGTGCCTGGACCCGGGACAGGGAGGGATTCAACACTGAAGCTTTCTTT. This encodes CAWTRDREGFNTEAFF.

This clone has only one observation. The genes are TRBV11-2 and TRBJ2-7, with D perhaps matching TRBD1 (5 bases). Deletions cut 5 bases from V and 1 base from J, with 12 bases between. There are 14 residues in the CDR3. Germline CDR1 is SGHAT and CDR2 is FQNNGV. DNA of the CDR3: TGTGCCAGCAGCGGAGACAGATTATCCTACGAGCAGTACTTC. Its protein product is CASSGDRLSYEQYF.

V and J are TRBV29-1 and TRBJ2-2; TRBD2 might be the D (6 bases). This CDR3 spans 15 amino acids. V was cut by 6 bases and J by 4 bases, with 18 bases left in between. Germline V gives CDR1 SQVTM, CDR2 ANQGSEA. CDR3 coding DNA: TGCAGCGTCTCCGGGGCGACTAGAGGCACCGGGGAGCTGTTTTTT. Translating gives CSVSGATRGTGELFF.

This clone has a count of ten or more. The genes are TRBV6-1 and TRBJ2-7; 10 positions agree with TRBD1. The CDR3 runs 14 residues. The V gene end was trimmed by 7 bases and the J gene end by 2 bases; junction bases not matched to a gene: 5. Per the germline V gene, CDR1 is MNHNS and CDR2 is SASEGT. This chain's CDR3 is CASIEGTGAYEQYF. CDR3 DNA sequence: TGTGCCAGCATTGAGGGGACAGGGGCCTACGAGCAGTACTTC.

The gene calls are TRBV12-2 and TRBJ2-5. TRBV12-2 is described as a pseudogene. The CDR3 consists of 18 residues. The CDR3 reads CASRLAVSRGACGETQYF. The CDR3 DNA is TGTGCAAGTCGCTTAGCGGTCAGTAGGGGGGCCTGTGGGGAGACCCAGTACTTC.

The chain combines TRBV28 with TRBJ2-5; 7 bases are shared with TRBD1. Germline V gives CDR1 MDHEN, CDR2 SYDVKM. The CDR3 consists of 15 residues. V lost 8 bases and J lost 4; bases outside the gene matches: 13. The CDR3: CASGSTGSRGETQYF. The CDR3 coding sequence is TGTGCCAGCGGGTCGACAGGGAGTCGTGGAGAGACCCAGTACTTC.

The J gene is TRBJ2-7, the V gene TRBV5-1; TRBD2 aligns across 7 bases. The V gene's germline CDR1 is SGHRS and CDR2 YFSETQ. V lost 6 bases, J lost 1 base, and 16 bases stayed unmatched. The CDR3 extends over 17 amino acids. The CDR3 sequence: CASNKGPASGTSYEQYF. The DNA for the CDR3 is TGCGCCAGCAACAAAGGCCCCGCCAGCGGGACGTCCTACGAGCAGTACTTC.